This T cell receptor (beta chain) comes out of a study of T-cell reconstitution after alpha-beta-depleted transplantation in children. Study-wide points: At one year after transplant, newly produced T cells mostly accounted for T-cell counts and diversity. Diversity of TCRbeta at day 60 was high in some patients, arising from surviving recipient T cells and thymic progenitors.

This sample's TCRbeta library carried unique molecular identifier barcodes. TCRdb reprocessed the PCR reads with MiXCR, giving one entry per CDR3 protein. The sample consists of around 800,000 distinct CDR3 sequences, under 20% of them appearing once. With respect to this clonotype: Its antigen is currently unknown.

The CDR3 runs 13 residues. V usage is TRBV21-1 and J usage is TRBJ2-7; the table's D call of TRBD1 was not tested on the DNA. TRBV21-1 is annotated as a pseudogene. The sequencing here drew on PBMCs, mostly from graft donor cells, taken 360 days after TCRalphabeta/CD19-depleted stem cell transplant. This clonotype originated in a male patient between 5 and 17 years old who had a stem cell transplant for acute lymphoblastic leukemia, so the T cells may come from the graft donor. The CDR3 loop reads CASGRDSPYEQYF. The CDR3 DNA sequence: TGTGCCAGCGGCAGGGACAGTCCCTACGAGCAGTACTTC.